This T cell receptor (beta chain) was identified in a study of blood T cells in healthy people across ages. Each sample had at least 6.5 million PBMCs isolated. This clonotype has only one observation. A second 7 to 11 cycle PCR used barcoded and J-beta primers. From the 5' RACE reads, TCRdb called clonotypes with MiXCR, one entry per CDR3 protein. The sample shows 850,000 to 1,000,000 distinct CDR3 sequences, roughly half of them seen only once. V lost 1 base, J lost 7 bases, and 2 bases lay in between. From germline, CDR1 is MNHNS and CDR2 SASEGT. CDR3 size: 11 residues. This sequence originates from a woman aged 55-70 years in good health. The chain joins TRBV6-1 to TRBJ1-5; D ambiguous. The specimen sequenced was blood. CDR3 region: CASSEGQPQHF. The CDR3 nucleotides read TGTGCCAGCAGTGAAGGGCAGCCCCAGCATTTT.